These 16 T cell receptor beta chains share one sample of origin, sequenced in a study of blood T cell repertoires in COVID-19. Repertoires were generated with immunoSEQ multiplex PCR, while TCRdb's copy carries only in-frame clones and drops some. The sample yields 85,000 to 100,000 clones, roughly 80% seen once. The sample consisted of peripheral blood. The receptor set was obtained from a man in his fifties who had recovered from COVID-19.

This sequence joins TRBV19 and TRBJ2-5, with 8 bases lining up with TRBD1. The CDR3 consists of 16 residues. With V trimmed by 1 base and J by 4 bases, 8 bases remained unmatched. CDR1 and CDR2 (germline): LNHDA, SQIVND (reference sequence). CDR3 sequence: CASSIVPGTGPETQYF. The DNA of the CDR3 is TGTGCCAGTAGTATAGTGCCTGGGACAGGTCCAGAGACCCAGTACTTC. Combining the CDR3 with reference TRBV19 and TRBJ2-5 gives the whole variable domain DGGITQSPKYLFRKEGQNVTLSCEQNLNHDAMYWYRQDPGQGLRLIYYSQIVNDFQKGDIAEGYSVSREKKESFPLTVTSAQKNPTAFYLCASSIVPGTGPETQYFGPGTRLLVL.

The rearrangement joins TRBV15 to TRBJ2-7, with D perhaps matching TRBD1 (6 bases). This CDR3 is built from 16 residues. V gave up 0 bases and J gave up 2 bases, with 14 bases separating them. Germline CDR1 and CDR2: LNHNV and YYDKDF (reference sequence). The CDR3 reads CATSRDWTATAYEQYF. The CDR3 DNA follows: TGTGCCACCAGCAGAGATTGGACAGCCACAGCCTACGAGCAGTACTTC. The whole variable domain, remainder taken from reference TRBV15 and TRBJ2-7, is DAMVIQNPRYQVTQFGKPVTLSCSQTLNHNVMYWYQQKSSQAPKLLFHYYDKDFNNEADTPDNFQSRRPNTSFCFLDIRSPGLGDTAMYLCATSRDWTATAYEQYFGPGTRLTVT.

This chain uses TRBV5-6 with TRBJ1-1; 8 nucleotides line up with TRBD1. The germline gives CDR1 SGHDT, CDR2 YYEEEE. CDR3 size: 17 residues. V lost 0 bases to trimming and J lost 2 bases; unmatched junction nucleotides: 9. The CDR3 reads CASSLGAGGYDNTEAFF. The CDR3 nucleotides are TGTGCCAGCAGCTTGGGTGCAGGGGGCTACGACAACACTGAAGCTTTCTTT.

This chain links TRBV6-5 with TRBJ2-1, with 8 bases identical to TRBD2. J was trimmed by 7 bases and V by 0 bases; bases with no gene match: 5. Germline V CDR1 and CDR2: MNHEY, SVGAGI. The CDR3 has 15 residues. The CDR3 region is CASSYSTGGRNEQFF. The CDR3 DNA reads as TGTGCCAGCAGTTACTCAACGGGAGGGAGGAATGAGCAGTTCTTC.

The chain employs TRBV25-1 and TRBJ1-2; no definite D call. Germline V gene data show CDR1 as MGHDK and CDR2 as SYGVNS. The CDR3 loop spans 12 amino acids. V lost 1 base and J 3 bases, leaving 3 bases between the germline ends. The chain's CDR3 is CASSESYYGYTF. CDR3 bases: TGTGCCAGCAGTGAATCCTACTATGGCTACACCTTC.

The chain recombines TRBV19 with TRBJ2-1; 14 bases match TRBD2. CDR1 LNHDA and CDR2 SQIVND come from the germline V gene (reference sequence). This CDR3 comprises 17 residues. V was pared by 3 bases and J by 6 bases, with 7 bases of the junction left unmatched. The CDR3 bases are TGTGCCAGTAGTATTAGACTAGCGGGAGGGCCGAGCAATGAGCAGTTCTTC. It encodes CASSIRLAGGPSNEQFF. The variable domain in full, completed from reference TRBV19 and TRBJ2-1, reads DGGITQSPKYLFRKEGQNVTLSCEQNLNHDAMYWYRQDPGQGLRLIYYSQIVNDFQKGDIAEGYSVSREKKESFPLTVTSAQKNPTAFYLCASSIRLAGGPSNEQFFGPGTRLTVL.

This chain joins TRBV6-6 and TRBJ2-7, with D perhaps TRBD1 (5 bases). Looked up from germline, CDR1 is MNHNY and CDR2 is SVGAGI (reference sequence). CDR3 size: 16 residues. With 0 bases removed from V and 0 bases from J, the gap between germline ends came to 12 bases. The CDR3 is CASSYSWQGHSYEQYF. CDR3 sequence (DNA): TGTGCCAGCAGTTACTCCTGGCAGGGCCACTCCTACGAGCAGTACTTC.

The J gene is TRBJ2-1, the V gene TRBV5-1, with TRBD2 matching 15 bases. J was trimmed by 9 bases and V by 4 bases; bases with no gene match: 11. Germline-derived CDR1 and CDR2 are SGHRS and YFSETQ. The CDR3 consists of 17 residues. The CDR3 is CASSPRTSGGVTSEQFF. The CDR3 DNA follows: TGCGCCAGCAGCCCTAGGACTAGCGGGGGGGTAACGAGTGAGCAGTTCTTC.

CDR3 loop: CSASHGETQYF. CDR3 sequence (DNA): TGCAGTGCTAGTCACGGAGAGACCCAGTACTTC. The chain recombines TRBV20-1 with TRBJ2-5; D unclear. CDR1 is DFQATT and CDR2 is SNEGSKA in the germline V gene (reference sequence). Trimming stripped 3 bases from V and 4 bases from J, with 6 bases between. The CDR3 is 11 residues long.

The CDR3 nucleotides read TGTGCCAGCAGTTTATCTCCCTGGGCGCCAGGATACGAGCAGTACTTC. It yields the protein CASSLSPWAPGYEQYF. The chain couples TRBV27 to TRBJ2-7; D unclear. V was clipped by 0 bases and J by 4 bases, with 16 bases between them. Germline V gene lookup returns CDR1 MNHEY and CDR2 SMNVEV (reference sequence). The CDR3 length is 16 residues.

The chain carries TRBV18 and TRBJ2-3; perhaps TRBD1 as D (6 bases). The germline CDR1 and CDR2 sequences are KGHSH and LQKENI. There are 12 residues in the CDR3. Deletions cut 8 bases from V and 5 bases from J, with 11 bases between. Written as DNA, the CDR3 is TGTGCCAGCGGCAGGGGACGAGATACGCAGTATTTT. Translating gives CASGRGRDTQYF.

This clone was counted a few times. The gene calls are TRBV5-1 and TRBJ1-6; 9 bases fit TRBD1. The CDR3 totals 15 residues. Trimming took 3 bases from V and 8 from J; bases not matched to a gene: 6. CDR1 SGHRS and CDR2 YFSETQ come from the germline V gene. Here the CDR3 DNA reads TGCGCCAGCAGCTCCGATGGACAGGGGTATTCACCCCTCCACTTT. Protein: CASSSDGQGYSPLHF.

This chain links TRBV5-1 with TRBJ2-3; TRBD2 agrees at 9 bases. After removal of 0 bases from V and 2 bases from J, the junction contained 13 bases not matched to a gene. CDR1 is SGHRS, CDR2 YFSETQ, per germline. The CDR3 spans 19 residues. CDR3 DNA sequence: TGCGCCAGCAGCTTGGTCCCAGCGGGGGGAGTACGAACCACAGATACGCAGTATTTT. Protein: CASSLVPAGGVRTTDTQYF. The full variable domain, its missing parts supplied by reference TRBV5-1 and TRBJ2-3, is KAGVTQTPRYLIKTRGQQVTLSCSPISGHRSVSWYQQTPGQGLQFLFEYFSETQRNKGNFPGRFSGRQFSNSRSEMNVSTLELGDSALYLCASSLVPAGGVRTTDTQYFGPGTRLTVL.

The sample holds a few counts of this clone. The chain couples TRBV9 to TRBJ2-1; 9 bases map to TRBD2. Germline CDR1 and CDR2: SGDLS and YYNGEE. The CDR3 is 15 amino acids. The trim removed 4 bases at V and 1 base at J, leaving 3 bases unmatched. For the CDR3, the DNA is TGTGCCAGCAGCCCGGGACTAGCTTCCTACAATGAGCAGTTCTTC. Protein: CASSPGLASYNEQFF.

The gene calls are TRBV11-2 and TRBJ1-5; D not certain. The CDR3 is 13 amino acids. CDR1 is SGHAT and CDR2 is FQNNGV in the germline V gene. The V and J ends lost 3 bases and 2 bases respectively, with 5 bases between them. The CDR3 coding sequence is TGTGCCAGCAGCTTGAGTGGCAATCAGCCCCAGCATTTT. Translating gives CASSLSGNQPQHF.

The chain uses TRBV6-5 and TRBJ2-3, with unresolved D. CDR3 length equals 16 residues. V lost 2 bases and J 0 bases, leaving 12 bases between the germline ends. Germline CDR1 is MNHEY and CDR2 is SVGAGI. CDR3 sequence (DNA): TGTGCCAGCAGTTACACCCGTTTGGCTAGCACAGATACGCAGTATTTT. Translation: CASSYTRLASTDTQYF.